One T cell receptor (beta chain) is described in this entry. Its antigen is unknown. PCR used 60 Vbeta primers and 13 Jbeta primers. Clones were read by immunoSEQ multiplex PCR, and TCRdb kept only the in-frame ones, dropping some. Here the sample table reports under 95,000 clones. This sample is part of a study of cytomegalovirus exposure and HLA in healthy donors. On the study more broadly: Earlier sequencing of approximately 180 million T cells yielded 100 million to 140 million unique TCR beta sequences.

Trimming took off 3 bases at V and 2 bases at J, with 7 bases between the two ends. CDR1 is KGHSY, CDR2 FQNENV, per germline. The CDR3 loop spans 13 amino acids. Broader study findings: Among immune exposure information, only CMV serostatus was available.

This TCR derives from a man aged 50-60 years in good health and CMV-seronegative. The sequenced material came from PBMCs. The chain has TRBV16 and TRBJ1-2; no reliable D call. The CDR3 loop is CASSQGRNYGYTF. Written as DNA, the CDR3 is TGTGCCAGCAGCCAGGGCAGGAACTATGGCTACACCTTC.